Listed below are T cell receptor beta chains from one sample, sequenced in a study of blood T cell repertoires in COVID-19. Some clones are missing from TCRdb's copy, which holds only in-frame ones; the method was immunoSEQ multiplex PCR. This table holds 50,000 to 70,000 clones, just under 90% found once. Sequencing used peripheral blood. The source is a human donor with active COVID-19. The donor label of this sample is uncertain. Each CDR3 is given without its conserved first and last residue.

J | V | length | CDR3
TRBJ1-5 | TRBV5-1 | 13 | ASSLGQNSNQPQH
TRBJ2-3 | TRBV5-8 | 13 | ASSLAGRARDTQY
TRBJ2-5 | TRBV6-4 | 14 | ASSDTGDRGKETQY
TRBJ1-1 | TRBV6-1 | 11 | ASSEQIGQRAF
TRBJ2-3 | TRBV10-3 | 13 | AISSDGGYTDTQY
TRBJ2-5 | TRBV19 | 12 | AGRQGASGETQY
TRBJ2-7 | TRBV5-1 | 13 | ASSRGTSGSDEQY
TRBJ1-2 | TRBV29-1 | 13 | SVELGAGPNYGYT
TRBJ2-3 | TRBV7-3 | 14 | ASSLSGAGRADTQY
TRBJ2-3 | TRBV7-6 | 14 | ASSLGRGGFADTQY
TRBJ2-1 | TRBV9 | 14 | ASSAPGTGGYNEQF
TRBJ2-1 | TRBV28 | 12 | ASRGTSGRYEQF
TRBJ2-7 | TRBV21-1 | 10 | ASRDSAYEQY
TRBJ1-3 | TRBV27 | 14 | ASSADRGSAGNTIY
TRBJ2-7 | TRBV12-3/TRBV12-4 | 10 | ASSYGSVEQY
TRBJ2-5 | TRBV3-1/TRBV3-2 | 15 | ASSRRSGGILQETQY
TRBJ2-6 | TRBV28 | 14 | ARPGNIVSGANVLT
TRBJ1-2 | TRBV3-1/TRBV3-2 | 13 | ASSQIQGVNYGYT
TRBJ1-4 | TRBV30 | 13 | AWSAHQGAREKLF
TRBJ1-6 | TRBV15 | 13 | ATRVTPSSNSPLH
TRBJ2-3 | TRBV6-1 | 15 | ASSEALAGGGTDTQY
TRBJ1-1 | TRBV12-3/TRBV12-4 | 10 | ASRTGVSEAF
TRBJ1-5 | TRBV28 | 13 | ASSLYGMEYQPQH
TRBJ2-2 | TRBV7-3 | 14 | ASSPTRAMNTGELF
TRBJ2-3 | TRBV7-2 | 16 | ASSSRTSGDEGIDTQY
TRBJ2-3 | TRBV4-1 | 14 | ASSQGGLAGTDTQY
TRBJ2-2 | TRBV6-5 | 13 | ASMPQGMNTGELF
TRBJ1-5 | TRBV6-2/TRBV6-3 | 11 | ASSLWGEQPQH
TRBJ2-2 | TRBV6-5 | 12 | ASSPLANTGELF
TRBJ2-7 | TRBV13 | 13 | ASSSQGAGEQEQY
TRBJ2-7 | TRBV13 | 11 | ASSLGDRGEQY
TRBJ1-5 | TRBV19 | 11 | ASSIGGDQPQH
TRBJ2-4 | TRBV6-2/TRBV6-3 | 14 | ASSYLAGGPGNIQY
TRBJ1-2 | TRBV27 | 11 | ASSLSGGDGYT
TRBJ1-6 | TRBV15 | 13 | ATRTGPRNGSPLH
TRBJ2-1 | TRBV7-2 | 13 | ASSLVGGDYNEQF
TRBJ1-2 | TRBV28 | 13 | ASSELIGPGYGYT
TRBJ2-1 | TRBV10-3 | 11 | AISDNMKNEQF
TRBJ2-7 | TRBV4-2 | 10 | ASSHRENEQY
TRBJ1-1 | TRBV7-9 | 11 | ASSLQEYTEAF
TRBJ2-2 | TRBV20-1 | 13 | SASFGTGGTGELF
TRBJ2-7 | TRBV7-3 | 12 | ASSQSGRAYEQY
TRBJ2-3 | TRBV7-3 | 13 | ASSRLAGSTDTQY
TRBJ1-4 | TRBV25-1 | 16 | ASSEWRGLRTTNEKLF
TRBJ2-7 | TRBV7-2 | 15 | ASSLEIRLTSTYEQY
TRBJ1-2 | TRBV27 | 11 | ASRQGPSYGYT
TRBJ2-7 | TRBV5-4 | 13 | ASSLPSRALDEQY
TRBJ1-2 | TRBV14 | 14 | ASSQVWGQGAYGYT
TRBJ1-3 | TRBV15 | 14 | ATSRDVGGTGNTIY
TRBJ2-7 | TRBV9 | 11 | ASSQRGGYEQY
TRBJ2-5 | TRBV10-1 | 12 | ASSFSRGQETQY
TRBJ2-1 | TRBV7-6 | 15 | ASSFRAPGGMNNEQF
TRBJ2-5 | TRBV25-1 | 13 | ASRSHTGVQETQY
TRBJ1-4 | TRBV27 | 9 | ASSHREKLF